The clone carrying this T cell receptor beta chain occurred a few times. Its specificity is not known. This specimen belongs to a study of cytomegalovirus exposure and HLA in healthy donors. Study context: Later, an analysis reported that the 95 to 150 validation repertoires had used the same platform as the roughly 680 first-cohort repertoires. The study's findings and limits: According to the study, approximately 150 TCR beta chains were cytomegalovirus-associated. Reports showed the classifier diagnosing cytomegalovirus status with high specificity and sensitivity. In a later analysis, first-cohort TCR clusters were found to tend to co-occur in the approximately 120 validation repertoires.

The CDR3 has 14 amino acids. Deletions cut 2 bases from V and 3 bases from J, with 11 bases between. Germline loops: CDR1 MNHEY, CDR2 SMNVEV (reference sequence). Libraries were prepared by immunoSEQ multiplex PCR; TCRdb keeps only in-frame clonotypes and omits some of them. The data hold about 350,000 clones, with around 87% observed a single time. The TCR was taken from a woman younger than 45 in good health and CMV-seropositive. This chain connects TRBV27 to TRBJ2-7; D gene uncertain. Sequenced input: PBMCs. The CDR3 coding sequence is TGTGCCAGCAGTTTAGCCGCCAGTTACTACGAGCAGTACTTC. Its translation: CASSLAASYYEQYF.